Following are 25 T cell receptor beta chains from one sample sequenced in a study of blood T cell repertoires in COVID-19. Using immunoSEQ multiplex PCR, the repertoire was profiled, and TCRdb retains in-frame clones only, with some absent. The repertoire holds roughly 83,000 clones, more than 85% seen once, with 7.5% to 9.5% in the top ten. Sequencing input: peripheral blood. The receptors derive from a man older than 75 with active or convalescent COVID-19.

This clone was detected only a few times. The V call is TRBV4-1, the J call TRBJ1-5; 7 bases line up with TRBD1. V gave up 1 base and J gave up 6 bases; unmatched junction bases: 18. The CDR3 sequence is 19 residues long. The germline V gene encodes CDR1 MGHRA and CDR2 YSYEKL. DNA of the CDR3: TGCGCCAGCAGCCAAGTCGAGACAGGGCGCGCCGGATCACGTCAGCCCCAGCATTTT. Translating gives CASSQVETGRAGSRQPQHF.

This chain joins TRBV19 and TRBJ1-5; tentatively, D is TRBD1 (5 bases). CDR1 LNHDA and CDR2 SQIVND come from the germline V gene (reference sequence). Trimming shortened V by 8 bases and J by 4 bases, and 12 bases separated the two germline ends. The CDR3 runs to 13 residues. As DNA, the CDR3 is TGTGCCAGTGGGGCCAGGGAAAATCAGCCCCAGCATTTT. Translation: CASGARENQPQHF.

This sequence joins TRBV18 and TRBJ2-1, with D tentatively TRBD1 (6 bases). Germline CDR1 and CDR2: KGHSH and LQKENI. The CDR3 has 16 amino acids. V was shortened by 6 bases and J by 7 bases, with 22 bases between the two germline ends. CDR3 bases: TGTGCCAGCTCGCCCGACAGGAGTTTCTTGGGGAATGAGCAGTTCTTC. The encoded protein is CASSPDRSFLGNEQFF.

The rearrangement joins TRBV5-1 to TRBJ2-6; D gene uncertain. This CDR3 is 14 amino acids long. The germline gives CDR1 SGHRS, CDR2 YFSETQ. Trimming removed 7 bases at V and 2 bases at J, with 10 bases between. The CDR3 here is CASYTTPGANVLTF. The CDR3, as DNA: TGCGCCAGCTATACAACCCCTGGGGCCAACGTCCTGACTTTC.

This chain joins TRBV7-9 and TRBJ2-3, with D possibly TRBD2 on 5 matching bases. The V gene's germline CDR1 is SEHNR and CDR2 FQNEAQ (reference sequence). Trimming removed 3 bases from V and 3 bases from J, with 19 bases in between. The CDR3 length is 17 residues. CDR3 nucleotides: TGTGCCAGCAGCTTCATCCGGGAACACCTAAAAACAGATACGCAGTATTTT. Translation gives CASSFIREHLKTDTQYF.

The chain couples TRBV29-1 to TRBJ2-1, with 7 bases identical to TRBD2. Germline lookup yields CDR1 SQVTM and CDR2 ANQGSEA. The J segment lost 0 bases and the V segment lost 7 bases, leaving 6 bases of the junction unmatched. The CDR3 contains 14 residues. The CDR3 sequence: CSGERGSSYNEQFF. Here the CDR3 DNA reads TGCAGCGGGGAGCGGGGAAGCTCCTACAATGAGCAGTTCTTC.

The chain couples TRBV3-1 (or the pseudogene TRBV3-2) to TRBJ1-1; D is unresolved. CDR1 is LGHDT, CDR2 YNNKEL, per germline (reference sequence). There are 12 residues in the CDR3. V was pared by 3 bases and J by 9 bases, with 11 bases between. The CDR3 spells CASSHLHEQAFF. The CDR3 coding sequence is TGTGCCAGCAGCCACCTCCACGAGCAAGCTTTCTTT.

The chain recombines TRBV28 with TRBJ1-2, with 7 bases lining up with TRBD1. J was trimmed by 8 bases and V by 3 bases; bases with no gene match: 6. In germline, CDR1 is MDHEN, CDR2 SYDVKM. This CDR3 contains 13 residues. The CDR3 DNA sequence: TGTGCCAGCAGTTTCAAGACAGGGAGAGGCTACACCTTC. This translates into CASSFKTGRGYTF.

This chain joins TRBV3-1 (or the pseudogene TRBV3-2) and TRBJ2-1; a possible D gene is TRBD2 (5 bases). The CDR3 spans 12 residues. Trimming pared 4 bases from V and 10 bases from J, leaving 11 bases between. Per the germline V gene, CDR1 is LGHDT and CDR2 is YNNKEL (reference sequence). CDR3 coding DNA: TGTGCCAGCAGCCGCCTAGCTAGGGAGCAGTTCTTC. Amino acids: CASSRLAREQFF.

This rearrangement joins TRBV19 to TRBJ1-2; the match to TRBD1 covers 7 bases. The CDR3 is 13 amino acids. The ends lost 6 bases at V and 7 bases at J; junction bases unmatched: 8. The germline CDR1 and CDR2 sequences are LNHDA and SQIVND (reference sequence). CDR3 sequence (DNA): TGTGCCAGTAGCCTAACGACAGGGACTGGCTACACCTTC. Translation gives CASSLTTGTGYTF. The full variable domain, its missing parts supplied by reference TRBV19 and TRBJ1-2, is DGGITQSPKYLFRKEGQNVTLSCEQNLNHDAMYWYRQDPGQGLRLIYYSQIVNDFQKGDIAEGYSVSREKKESFPLTVTSAQKNPTAFYLCASSLTTGTGYTFGSGTRLTVV.

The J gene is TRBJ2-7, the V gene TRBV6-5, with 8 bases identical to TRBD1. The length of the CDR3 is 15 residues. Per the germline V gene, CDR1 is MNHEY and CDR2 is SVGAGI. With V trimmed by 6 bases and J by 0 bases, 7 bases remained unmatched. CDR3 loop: CASRSGTGDSYEQYV. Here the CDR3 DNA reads TGTGCCAGCAGATCCGGGACAGGTGACTCCTACGAGCAGTACGTC.

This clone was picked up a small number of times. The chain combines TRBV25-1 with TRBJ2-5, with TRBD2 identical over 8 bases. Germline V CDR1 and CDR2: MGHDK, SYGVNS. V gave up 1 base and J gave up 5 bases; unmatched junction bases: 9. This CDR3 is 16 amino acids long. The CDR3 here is CASSEWRTAGVETQYF. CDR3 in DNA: TGTGCCAGCAGTGAATGGCGGACAGCGGGAGTCGAGACCCAGTACTTC. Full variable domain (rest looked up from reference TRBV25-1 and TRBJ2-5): EADIYQTPRYLVIGTGKKITLECSQTMGHDKMYWYQQDPGMELHLIHYSYGVNSTEKGDLSSESTVSRIRTEHFPLTLESARPSHTSQYLCASSEWRTAGVETQYFGPGTRLLVL.

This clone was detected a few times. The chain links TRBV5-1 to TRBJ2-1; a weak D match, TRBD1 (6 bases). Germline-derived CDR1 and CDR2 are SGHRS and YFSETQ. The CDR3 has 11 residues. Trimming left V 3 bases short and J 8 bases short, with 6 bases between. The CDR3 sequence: CASSWGHEQFF. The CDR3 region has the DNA TGCGCCAGCAGCTGGGGGCATGAGCAGTTCTTC.

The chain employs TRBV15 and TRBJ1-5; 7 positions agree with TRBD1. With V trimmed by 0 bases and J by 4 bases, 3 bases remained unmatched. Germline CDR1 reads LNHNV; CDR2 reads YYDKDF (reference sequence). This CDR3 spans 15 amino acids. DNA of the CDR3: TGTGCCACCAGCAGAGATACAGGGGAAAATCAGCCCCAGCATTTT. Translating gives CATSRDTGENQPQHF.

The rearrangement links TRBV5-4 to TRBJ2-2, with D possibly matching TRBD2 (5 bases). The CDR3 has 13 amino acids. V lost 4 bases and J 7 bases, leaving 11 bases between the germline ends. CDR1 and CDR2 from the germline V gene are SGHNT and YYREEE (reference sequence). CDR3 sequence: CASSSGLNGELFF. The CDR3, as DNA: TGTGCCAGCAGCAGCGGACTGAACGGGGAGCTGTTTTTT. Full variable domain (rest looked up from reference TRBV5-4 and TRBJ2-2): ETGVTQSPTHLIKTRGQQVTLRCSSQSGHNTVSWYQQALGQGPQFIFQYYREEENGRGNFPPRFSGLQFPNYSSELNVNALELDDSALYLCASSSGLNGELFFGEGSRLTVL.

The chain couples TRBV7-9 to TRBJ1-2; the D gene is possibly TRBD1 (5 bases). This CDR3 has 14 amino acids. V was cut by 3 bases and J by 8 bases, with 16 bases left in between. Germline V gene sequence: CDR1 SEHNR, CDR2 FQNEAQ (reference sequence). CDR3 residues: CASSLGGPTRGYTF. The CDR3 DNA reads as TGTGCCAGCAGCTTGGGGGGACCAACGAGGGGCTACACCTTC.

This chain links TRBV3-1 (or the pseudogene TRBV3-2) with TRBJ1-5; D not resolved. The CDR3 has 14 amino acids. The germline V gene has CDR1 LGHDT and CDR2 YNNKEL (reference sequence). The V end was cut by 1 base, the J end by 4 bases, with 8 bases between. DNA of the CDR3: TGTGCCAGCAGCCAAGTCCTGGAGAATCAGCCCCAGCATTTT. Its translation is CASSQVLENQPQHF.

CDR3 in amino acids: CASSYRSQGADQPQHF. In DNA form, the CDR3 reads TGTGCCAGCAGTTACCGCTCGCAGGGGGCTGACCAGCCCCAGCATTTT. This chain connects TRBV6-6 to TRBJ1-5; TRBD1 matches at 8 bases. The V segment lost 2 bases and the J segment 7 bases; nucleotides outside the gene matches: 10. Germline V gene lookup returns CDR1 MNHNY and CDR2 SVGAGI (reference sequence). CDR3 length: 16 amino acids.

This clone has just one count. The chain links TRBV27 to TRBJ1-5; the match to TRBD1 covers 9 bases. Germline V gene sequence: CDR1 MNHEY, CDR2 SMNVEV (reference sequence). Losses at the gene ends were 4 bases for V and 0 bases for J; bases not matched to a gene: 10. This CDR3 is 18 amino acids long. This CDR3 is CASSSRPGTGSSNQPQHF. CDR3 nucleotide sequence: TGTGCCAGCAGTTCGCGTCCCGGGACAGGGTCTAGCAATCAGCCCCAGCATTTT.

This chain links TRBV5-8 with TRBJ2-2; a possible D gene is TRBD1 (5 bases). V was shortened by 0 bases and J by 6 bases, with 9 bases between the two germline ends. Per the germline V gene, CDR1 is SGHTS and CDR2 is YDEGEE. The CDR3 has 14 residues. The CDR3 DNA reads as TGTGCCAGCAGCTTGGAGACAGCATCCGGGGAGCTGTTTTTT. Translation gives CASSLETASGELFF. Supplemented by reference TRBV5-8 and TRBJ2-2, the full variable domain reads EAGVTQSPTHLIKTRGQQATLRCSPISGHTSVYWYQQALGLGLQFLLWYDEGEERNRGNFPPRFSGRQFPNYSSELNVNALELEDSALYLCASSLETASGELFFGEGSRLTVL.

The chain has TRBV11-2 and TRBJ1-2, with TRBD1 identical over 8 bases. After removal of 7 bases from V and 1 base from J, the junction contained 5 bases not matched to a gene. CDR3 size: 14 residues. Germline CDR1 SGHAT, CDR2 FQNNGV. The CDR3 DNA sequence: TGTGCCAGCAATCCAGGGGGCGGTAACTATGGCTACACCTTC. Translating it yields CASNPGGGNYGYTF.

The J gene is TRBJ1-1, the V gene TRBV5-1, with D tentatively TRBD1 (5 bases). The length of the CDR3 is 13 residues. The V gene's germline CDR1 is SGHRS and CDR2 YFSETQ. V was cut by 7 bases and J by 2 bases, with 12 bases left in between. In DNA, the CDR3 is TGCGCCAGCGGCTACAGGAGAAACACTGAAGCTTTCTTT. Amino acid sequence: CASGYRRNTEAFF.

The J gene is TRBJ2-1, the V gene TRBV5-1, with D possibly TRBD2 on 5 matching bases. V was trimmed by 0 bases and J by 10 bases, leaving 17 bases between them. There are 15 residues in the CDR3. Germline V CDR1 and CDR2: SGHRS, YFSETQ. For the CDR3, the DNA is TGCGCCAGCAGCTTGGTTCCGTCTAGTGAGGGCGAGCAGTTCTTC. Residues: CASSLVPSSEGEQFF.

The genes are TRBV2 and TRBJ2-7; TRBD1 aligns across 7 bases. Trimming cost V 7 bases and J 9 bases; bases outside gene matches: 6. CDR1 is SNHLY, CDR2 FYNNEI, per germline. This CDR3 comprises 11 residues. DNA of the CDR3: TGTGCCAGCAAACAGGGGCTCGTGCAGTACGTC. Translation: CASKQGLVQYV.

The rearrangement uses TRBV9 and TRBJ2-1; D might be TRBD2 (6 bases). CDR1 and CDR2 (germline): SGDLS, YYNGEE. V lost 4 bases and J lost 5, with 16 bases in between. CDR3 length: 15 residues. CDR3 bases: TGTGCCAGCAGCCCGAGTGCGGGACGGGACAATGAGCAGTTCTTC. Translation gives CASSPSAGRDNEQFF.